The table lists the clone carrying this TCR beta chain with many counts. Its cognate antigen is unknown. This sample was included in a study of early T cells in non-severe SARS-CoV-2 infection. About the research overall: Sequencing was performed on bulk RNA from unsorted whole blood, leaving chains unpaired.

Study results and limitations: Sequences matched to VDJdb favored anti-spike CD8 responses, while private and CD4 specificities were missed.

Each cDNA molecule carried a unique molecular identifier. One entry per CDR3 protein, called by TCRdb with MiXCR from the 5' RACE reads. The sample holds 25,000 to 30,000 distinct CDR3 sequences, 5% seen once. Germline V gene sequence: CDR1 MNHEY, CDR2 SMNVEV (reference sequence). The V gene lost 3 bases and the J gene lost 0 bases, with 6 bases spanning the gap. CDR3 length: 14 residues. The sequencing sample was made of whole blood. This chain links TRBV27 with TRBJ2-1; no clear D gene. The sequence was obtained from an adult who was a healthcare worker with PCR-confirmed SARS-CoV-2 infection or an uninfected control (not recorded which). CDR3 bases: TGTGCCAGCAGTTTCTGGAGCTCCTACAATGAGCAGTTCTTC. Translated, it gives CASSFWSSYNEQFF.